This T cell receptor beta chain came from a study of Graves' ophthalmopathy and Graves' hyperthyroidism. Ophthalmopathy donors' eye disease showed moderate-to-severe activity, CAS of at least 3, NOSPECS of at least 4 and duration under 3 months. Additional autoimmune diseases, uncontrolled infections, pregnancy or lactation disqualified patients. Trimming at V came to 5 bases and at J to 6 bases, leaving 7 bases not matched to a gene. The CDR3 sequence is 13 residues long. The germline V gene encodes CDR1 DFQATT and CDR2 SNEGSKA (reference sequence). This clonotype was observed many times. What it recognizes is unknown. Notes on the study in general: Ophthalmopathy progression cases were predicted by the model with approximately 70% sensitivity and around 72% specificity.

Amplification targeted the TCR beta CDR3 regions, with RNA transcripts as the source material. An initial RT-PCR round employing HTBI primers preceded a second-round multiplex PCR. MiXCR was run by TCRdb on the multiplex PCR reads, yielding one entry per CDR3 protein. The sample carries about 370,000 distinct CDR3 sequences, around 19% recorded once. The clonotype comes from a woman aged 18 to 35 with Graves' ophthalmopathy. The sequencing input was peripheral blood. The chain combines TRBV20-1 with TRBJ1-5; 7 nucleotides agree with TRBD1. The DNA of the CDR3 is TGCAGTGCTTCAGGGGGTCTGAGTCAGCCCCAGCATTTT. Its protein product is CSASGGLSQPQHF.